This entry lists 5 T cell receptor beta chains sequenced from one sample in a study of cytomegalovirus exposure and HLA in healthy donors. Both 60 Vbeta primers and 13 Jbeta primers went into the PCR. The repertoire was sequenced with immunoSEQ multiplex PCR; TCRdb's copy has only in-frame clones and lacks some. The sample holds about 76,000 clones. Sequenced: PBMCs. The receptors were sampled from a woman in her forties in good health and CMV-seropositive.

This rearrangement joins TRBV6-5 to TRBJ2-7; D is uncertain. Germline values: CDR1 MNHEY, CDR2 SVGAGI. The CDR3 has 15 residues. Trimming shortened V by 1 base and J by 0 bases, and 10 bases separated the two germline ends. CDR3 bases: TGTGCCAGCAGTTACTTGCCGGAGAACTCCTACGAGCAGTACTTC. This gives the protein CASSYLPENSYEQYF.

This sequence joins TRBV7-9 and TRBJ2-3; TRBD1 matches 7 bases. The germline V gene has CDR1 SEHNR and CDR2 FQNEAQ (reference sequence). The J segment lost 1 base and the V segment lost 5 bases, leaving 6 bases of the junction unmatched. There are 15 residues in the CDR3. CDR3 coding DNA: TGTGCCAGCAGCCCTACTGGACAGGGCACAGATACGCAGTATTTT. It codes for CASSPTGQGTDTQYF.

In regard to this clone: The sample contains more than one DNA sequence encoding this CDR3. This chain links TRBV6-1 with TRBJ1-5, with D possibly TRBD1 on 6 matching bases. This CDR3 spans 15 amino acids. CDR1 MNHNS and CDR2 SASEGT come from the germline V gene. With 3 bases removed from V and 4 bases from J, the gap between germline ends came to 13 bases. The CDR3 here is CASSEFGQPNQPQHF. The CDR3 coding sequence is TGTGCCAGCAGTGAGTTCGGACAGCCAAATCAGCCCCAGCATTTT.

This rearrangement joins TRBV28 to TRBJ1-1, with D unresolved. Germline V gene lookup returns CDR1 MDHEN and CDR2 SYDVKM. V lost 3 bases to trimming and J lost 3 bases, with 8 bases between them. The CDR3 contains 13 residues. The CDR3 nucleotides read TGTGCCAGCAGTTTGACGGGGTACACTGAAGCTTTCTTT. Protein sequence: CASSLTGYTEAFF. The full variable domain, rest sourced from reference TRBV28 and TRBJ1-1, is DVKVTQSSRYLVKRTGEKVFLECVQDMDHENMFWYRQDPGLGLRLIYFSYDVKMKEKGDIPEGYSVSREKKERFSLILESASTNQTSMYLCASSLTGYTEAFFGQGTRLTVV.

The chain employs TRBV27 and TRBJ1-1; no firm D call. Germline V gene data show CDR1 as MNHEY and CDR2 as SMNVEV (reference sequence). CDR3 length: 14 residues. With 1 base removed from V and 1 base from J, the gap between germline ends came to 7 bases. The CDR3 region is CASSLLARNTEAFF. CDR3 DNA sequence: TGTGCCAGCAGTTTATTGGCCAGGAACACTGAAGCTTTCTTT.